The clone carrying this T cell receptor beta chain was seen more than once but under ten times. The antigen is not known. MiXCR was run by TCRdb on the 5' RACE reads, yielding one entry per CDR3 protein. The table includes 95,000 to 120,000 distinct CDR3 sequences, approximately 20% detected once. The template was total RNA from unfractionated whole blood. The sample originates from a study of human T cells and chemical hapten exposure. Study-wide results and limits: There was no change with DPC sensitization in TCRs above 1 in 1000 frequency.

CDR3 length equals 13 residues. CDR1 is MNHNS and CDR2 is SASEGT in the germline V gene. Trimming shortened V by 4 bases and J by 9 bases, and 13 bases separated the two germline ends. The chain combines TRBV6-1 with TRBJ2-1, with D maybe TRBD2 (6 bases). The sequence was obtained from a human donor in good health. The CDR3 here is CASSAREWSEQFF. CDR3 in DNA: TGTGCCAGCAGTGCGCGGGAATGGAGTGAGCAGTTCTTC.